A single sample is the source of the 9 T cell receptor beta chains below, sequenced in a study of Ad26.COV2.S vaccination and SARS-CoV-2 variants. Sample treatment: some 20 received Ad26.COV2.S at low or high dose, single or two shots; 5 received placebo; per-sample allocation not given. The study sampled participants on day 63 after the first vaccine or placebo injection. Only in-frame clones appear in the TCRdb table, and some are missing; sequencing was by immunoSEQ multiplex PCR. The table records around 450,000 clones, approximately 87% of them present only once. The sample in question was peripheral blood, obtained in a trial of Ad26.COV2.S vaccine versus placebo. Receptor source: a person between 18 and 65 years old who received the Ad26.COV2.S COVID-19 vaccine or a placebo.

As to this clone: This sample includes further DNA sequences coding for the same CDR3. V usage is TRBV19 and J usage is TRBJ2-7, with D possibly being TRBD2 (5 bases). The CDR3 totals 14 residues. V was clipped by 3 bases and J by 3 bases, with 12 bases between them. Per the germline V gene, CDR1 is LNHDA and CDR2 is SQIVND (reference sequence). The CDR3 nucleotides are TGTGCCAGTAGTATGGCCAGCGGAGACTACGAGCAGTACTTC. It is translated as CASSMASGDYEQYF.

In this sample, this clone turned up once. Different DNA sequences within this sample yield the same CDR3. V and J are TRBV6-2 or TRBV6-3 and TRBJ2-7; 7 bases match TRBD1. V lost 4 bases to trimming and J lost 3 bases; unmatched junction nucleotides: 3. This CDR3 is built from 13 residues. Germline V gene sequence: CDR1 MNHEY, CDR2 SVGEGT. The CDR3 DNA is TGTGCCAGCAGTTCGGGACAGAGCTACGAGCAGTACTTC. Protein product: CASSSGQSYEQYF.

The V gene is TRBV2, the J gene TRBJ2-2; 10 bases fit TRBD1. Per the germline V gene, CDR1 is SNHLY and CDR2 is FYNNEI. J gave up 11 bases and V 4 bases, and 7 bases lay outside the gene matches. This CDR3 region has 14 residues. Written as DNA, the CDR3 is TGTGCCAGCAGTGTAGGACAGGGGGTAGGAGAGCTGTTTTTT. Translating gives CASSVGQGVGELFF.

V is TRBV5-4 and J is TRBJ2-3; D might be TRBD2 (6 bases). CDR3 size: 15 residues. V was pared by 4 bases and J by 8 bases, with 20 bases between. In germline, CDR1 is SGHNT, CDR2 YYREEE (reference sequence). CDR3 DNA sequence: TGTGCCAGCAGCGCCAAGGAGGGGCACGGGGGTACGCAGTATTTT. Translation gives CASSAKEGHGGTQYF.

The chain links TRBV5-1 to TRBJ2-7, with 12 positions matching TRBD2. Trimming took 2 bases from V and 5 from J; bases not matched to a gene: 8. Germline CDR1 is SGHRS and CDR2 is YFSETQ. This CDR3 comprises 16 residues. The CDR3 DNA reads TGCGCCAGCAGCTTACTCTTGACTAGCGGGGGCCACGAGCAGTACTTC. This gives the protein CASSLLLTSGGHEQYF.

The chain joins TRBV5-1 to TRBJ2-7; D call uncertain. The V end was cut by 0 bases, the J end by 4 bases, with 11 bases between. The CDR3 spans 14 residues. Looked up from germline, CDR1 is SGHRS and CDR2 is YFSETQ. CDR3 nucleotide sequence: TGCGCCAGCAGCTTGGAACGGCAGCCGTACGAGCAGTACTTC. Translated: CASSLERQPYEQYF.

The chain combines TRBV7-9 with TRBJ2-4; 9 bases match TRBD1. The CDR3 runs to 16 residues. V lost 1 base, J lost 9 bases, and 10 bases stayed unmatched. Germline CDR1 and CDR2: SEHNR and FQNEAQ (reference sequence). DNA of the CDR3: TGTGCCAGCAGCTTAGTATCGGACAGGGGAGGGTCCATTCAGTACTTC. Translated: CASSLVSDRGGSIQYF.

This clone was counted a few times. The rearrangement joins TRBV18 to TRBJ2-2; 9 positions match TRBD1. Germline V gene sequence: CDR1 KGHSH, CDR2 LQKENI. Trimming cost V 4 bases and J 3 bases; bases outside gene matches: 3. The CDR3 length is 15 residues. In nucleotides, the CDR3 is TGTGCCAGCTCACAAAGACAGGGGGACACCGGGGAGCTGTTTTTT. Its protein is CASSQRQGDTGELFF.

The chain is built from TRBV6-2 or TRBV6-3 and TRBJ2-5, with a possible D match to TRBD2 (6 bases). The ends were cut back, 4 bases at V and 7 bases at J, with 7 bases in the middle. CDR1 MNHEY and CDR2 SVGEGT come from the germline V gene. This CDR3 is 11 amino acids long. Written as DNA, the CDR3 is TGTGCCAGCAGTTTGGAGGGGACCCAGTACTTC. Its translation is CASSLEGTQYF.